The clone carrying this T cell receptor beta chain was detected ten times or more. Its cognate antigen is unknown. The data stem from a study of T cell repertoires in cytomegalovirus infection. Study-wide context: TCR beta signatures that were public indicated CMV infection and matching HLA type. Study conclusions and caveats: Based on cumulative public TCR beta family frequency, carriers of CMV plus the relevant HLA were identified. Clonotypes of TCR beta that were HLA-C-restricted and CMV-specific dominated the ex vivo response.

TCRdb redid the calling of the reads with MiXCR, one entry per CDR3 protein. The sample carries some 150,000 distinct CDR3 sequences, 5% to 6.5% recorded once. Germline CDR1 reads SGHTA; CDR2 reads FQGNSA. This CDR3 comprises 15 residues. J gave up 4 bases and V 1 base, and 2 bases lay outside the gene matches. The J gene is TRBJ2-7, the V gene TRBV7-2; 12 positions agree with TRBD2. This receptor was identified in a human donor in good health (CMV status not recorded). Some clones in this sample may be carry-over from other donors' samples. The sample comprised PBMCs. CDR3: CASSLDGTSGYEQYF. CDR3 nucleotide sequence: TGTGCCAGCAGCTTAGACGGGACTAGCGGGTACGAGCAGTACTTC.